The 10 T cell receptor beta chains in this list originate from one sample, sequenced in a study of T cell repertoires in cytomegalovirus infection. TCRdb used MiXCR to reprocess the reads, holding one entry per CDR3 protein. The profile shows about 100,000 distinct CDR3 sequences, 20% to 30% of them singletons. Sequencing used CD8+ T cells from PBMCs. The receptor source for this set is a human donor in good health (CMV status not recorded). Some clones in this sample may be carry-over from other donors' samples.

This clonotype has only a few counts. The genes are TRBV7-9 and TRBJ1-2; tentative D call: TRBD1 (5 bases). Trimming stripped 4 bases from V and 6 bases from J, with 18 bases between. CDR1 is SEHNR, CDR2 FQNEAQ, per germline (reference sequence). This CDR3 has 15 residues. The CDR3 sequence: CASSYERGVPNGYTF. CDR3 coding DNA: TGTGCCAGCAGCTACGAACGGGGGGTCCCAAATGGCTACACCTTC.

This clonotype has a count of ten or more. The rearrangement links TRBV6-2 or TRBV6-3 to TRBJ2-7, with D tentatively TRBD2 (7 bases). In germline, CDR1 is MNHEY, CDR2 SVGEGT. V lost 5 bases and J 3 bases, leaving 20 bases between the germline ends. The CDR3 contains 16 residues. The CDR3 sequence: CASSTKGGGPIYEQYF. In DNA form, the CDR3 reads TGTGCCAGCAGTACCAAAGGCGGGGGCCCGATCTACGAGCAGTACTTC.

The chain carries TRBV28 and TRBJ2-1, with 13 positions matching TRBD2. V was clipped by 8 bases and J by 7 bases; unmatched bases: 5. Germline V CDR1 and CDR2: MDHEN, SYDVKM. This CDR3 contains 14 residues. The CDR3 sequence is CASAGTSGVNEQFF. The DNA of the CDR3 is TGTGCCAGCGCCGGGACTAGCGGGGTAAATGAGCAGTTCTTC.

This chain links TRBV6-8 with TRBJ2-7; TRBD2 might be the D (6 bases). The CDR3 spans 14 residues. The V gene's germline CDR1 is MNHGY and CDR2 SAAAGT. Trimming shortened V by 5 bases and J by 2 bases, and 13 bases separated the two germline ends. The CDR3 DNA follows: TGTGCCAGCAGTGTCGGGGGATCCGCCTACGAGCAGTACTTC. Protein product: CASSVGGSAYEQYF.

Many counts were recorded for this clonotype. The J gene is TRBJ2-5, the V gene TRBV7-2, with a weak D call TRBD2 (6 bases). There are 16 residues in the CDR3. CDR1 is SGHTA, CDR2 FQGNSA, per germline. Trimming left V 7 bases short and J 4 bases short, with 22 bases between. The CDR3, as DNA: TGTGCCAGCAACAAACTCTCCTCCGGGAGAAGAGAGACCCAGTACTTC. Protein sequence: CASNKLSSGRRETQYF.

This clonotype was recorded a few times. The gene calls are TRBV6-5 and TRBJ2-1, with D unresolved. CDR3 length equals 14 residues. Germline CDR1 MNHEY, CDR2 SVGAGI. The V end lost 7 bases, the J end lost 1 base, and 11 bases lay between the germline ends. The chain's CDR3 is CASNGGTSYNEQFF. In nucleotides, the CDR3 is TGTGCCAGCAACGGCGGCACTTCCTACAATGAGCAGTTCTTC.

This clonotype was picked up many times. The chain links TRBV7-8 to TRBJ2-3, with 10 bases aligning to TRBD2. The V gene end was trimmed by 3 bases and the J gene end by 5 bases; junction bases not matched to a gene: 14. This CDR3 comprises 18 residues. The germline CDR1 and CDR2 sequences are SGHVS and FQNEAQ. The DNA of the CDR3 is TGTGCCAGCAGCTTCCCACGCGTAGCGGGAGGCACCTTAGATACGCAGTATTTT. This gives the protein CASSFPRVAGGTLDTQYF.

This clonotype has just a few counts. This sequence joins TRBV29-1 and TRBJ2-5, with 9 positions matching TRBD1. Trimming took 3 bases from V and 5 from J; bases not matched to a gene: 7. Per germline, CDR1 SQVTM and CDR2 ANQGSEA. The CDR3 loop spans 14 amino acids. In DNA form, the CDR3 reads TGCAGCGTTGAGCCACCACAGGGGGCGGAGACCCAGTACTTC. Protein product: CSVEPPQGAETQYF.

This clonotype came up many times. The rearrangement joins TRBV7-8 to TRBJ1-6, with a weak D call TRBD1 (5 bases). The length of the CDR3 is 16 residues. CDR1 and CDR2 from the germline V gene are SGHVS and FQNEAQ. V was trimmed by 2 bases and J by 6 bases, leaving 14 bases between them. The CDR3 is CASSLSSPGPNSPLHF. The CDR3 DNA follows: TGTGCCAGCAGCTTATCTTCGCCAGGGCCTAATTCACCCCTCCACTTT.

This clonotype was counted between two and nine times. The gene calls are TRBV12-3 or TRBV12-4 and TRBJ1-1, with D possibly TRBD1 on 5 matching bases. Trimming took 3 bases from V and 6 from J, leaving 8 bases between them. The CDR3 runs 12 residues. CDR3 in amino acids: CASSFWGAEAFF. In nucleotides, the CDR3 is TGTGCCAGCAGTTTTTGGGGGGCTGAAGCTTTCTTT.